This entry lists 22 T cell receptor beta chains sequenced from one sample in a study of blood T cell repertoires in COVID-19. Assay: immunoSEQ multiplex PCR; the TCRdb copy retains only in-frame clones and omits some. This repertoire shows approximately 250,000 clones, approximately 80% found once; its top ten account for around 7.8%. The material sequenced was peripheral blood. The receptors derive from a human donor in a cohort sampled during active COVID-19.

The chain combines TRBV10-3 with TRBJ2-7; TRBD1 agrees at 8 bases. The V gene's germline CDR1 is ENHRY and CDR2 SYGVKD. Trimming cost V 5 bases and J 3 bases; bases outside gene matches: 15. The CDR3 runs to 17 residues. Written as DNA, the CDR3 is TGTGCCATCAGTACAGGGGGTTTGGGCGCCGATTACTACGAGCAGTACTTC. Its protein product is CAISTGGLGADYYEQYF.

This clone was observed once. This chain joins TRBV3-1 (or the pseudogene TRBV3-2) and TRBJ1-5; D remains unclear. This CDR3 comprises 14 residues. The V end was cut by 2 bases, the J end by 0 bases, with 5 bases between. In germline, CDR1 is LGHDT, CDR2 YNNKEL (reference sequence). The CDR3 spells CASSQSDSNQPQHF. In nucleotides, the CDR3 is TGTGCCAGCAGCCAATCAGATAGCAATCAGCCCCAGCATTTT.

The chain carries TRBV7-8 and TRBJ1-5; no reliable D call. Germline lookup yields CDR1 SGHVS and CDR2 FQNEAQ. V was trimmed by 5 bases and J by 0 bases, leaving 17 bases between them. This CDR3 spans 17 amino acids. The DNA for the CDR3 is TGTGCCAGCAGCCCCAACCGACTAAGGAATAGCAATCAGCCCCAGCATTTT. This sequence encodes CASSPNRLRNSNQPQHF.

V is TRBV3-1 (or the pseudogene TRBV3-2) and J is TRBJ2-1; D is undetermined. Trimming removed 1 base from V and 0 bases from J, with 13 bases in between. CDR3 size: 17 residues. Germline CDR1 reads LGHDT; CDR2 reads YNNKEL (reference sequence). CDR3 DNA sequence: TGTGCCAGCAGCCAAGTCGCAACAGTGAGCTCCTACAATGAGCAGTTCTTC. This translates into CASSQVATVSSYNEQFF.

This chain joins TRBV27 and TRBJ2-5; 7 nucleotides agree with TRBD2. Trimming took 5 bases from V and 5 from J; bases not matched to a gene: 8. This CDR3 region has 14 residues. Per germline, CDR1 MNHEY and CDR2 SMNVEV (reference sequence). The CDR3 DNA reads as TGTGCCAGCAGTCCTTGGGGGGGGGTGGAGACCCAGTACTTC. Protein product: CASSPWGGVETQYF.

This sequence joins TRBV7-2 and TRBJ2-5; D uncertain. V lost 1 base and J 4 bases, leaving 7 bases between the germline ends. In germline, CDR1 is SGHTA, CDR2 FQGNSA. The CDR3 spans 13 residues. CDR3 sequence reads: CASSLGPGETQYF. CDR3 bases: TGTGCCAGCAGCTTAGGACCGGGAGAGACCCAGTACTTC.

V usage is TRBV11-1 and J usage is TRBJ2-3; D perhaps matches TRBD1 (6 bases). The germline CDR1 and CDR2 sequences are SGHAT and FQDESV (reference sequence). The CDR3 has 15 amino acids. Trimming stripped 1 base from V and 2 bases from J, with 10 bases between. CDR3 in DNA: TGTGCCAGCAGCTTAGGGGGGCGCCCCACAGATACGCAGTATTTT. Protein: CASSLGGRPTDTQYF.

The gene calls are TRBV10-2 and TRBJ1-6; D is undetermined. The length of the CDR3 is 17 residues. Trimming stripped 8 bases from V and 3 bases from J, with 20 bases between. CDR1 and CDR2 (germline): WSHSY, SAAADI. CDR3 DNA sequence: TGCGCCAGCTTTAGCAGTATCCGGGAAAACTATAATTCACCCCTCCACTTT. Amino acid sequence: CASFSSIRENYNSPLHF.

This clone was detected a few times. The chain carries TRBV6-2 or TRBV6-3 and TRBJ1-2; tentatively, D is TRBD1 (5 bases). The CDR3 loop spans 13 amino acids. V lost 2 bases and J lost 8, with 12 bases in between. Germline V CDR1 and CDR2: MNHEY, SVGEGT. CDR3 amino acids: CASSYGARWGYTF. The CDR3 DNA reads as TGTGCCAGCAGTTACGGGGCCAGGTGGGGCTACACCTTC.

V gene TRBV7-8 combines with J gene TRBJ2-7, with D tentatively TRBD1 (7 bases). The CDR3 runs 15 residues. V was cut by 5 bases and J by 5 bases, with 19 bases left in between. Germline V CDR1 and CDR2: SGHVS, FQNEAQ. Here the CDR3 DNA reads TGTGCCAGCAGCCCTCAGACAGGGAGGAGCCACGAGCAGTACTTC. It translates to CASSPQTGRSHEQYF. The complete variable domain, with remaining parts taken from reference TRBV7-8 and TRBJ2-7, reads GAGVSQSPRYKVAKRGQDVALRCDPISGHVSLFWYQQALGQGPEFLTYFQNEAQLDKSGLPSDRFFAERPEGSVSTLKIQRTQQEDSAVYLCASSPQTGRSHEQYFGPGTRLTVT.

V and J are TRBV6-6 and TRBJ2-7; maybe TRBD2 (7 bases). V lost 8 bases and J 6 bases, leaving 17 bases between the germline ends. CDR3 length equals 13 residues. The V gene's germline CDR1 is MNHNY and CDR2 SVGAGI (reference sequence). As DNA, the CDR3 is TGTGCCAGCCAACAACCAGGGGAGGGCGAGCAGTACTTC. Encoded protein: CASQQPGEGEQYF.

This chain joins TRBV2 and TRBJ2-1, with TRBD2 identical over 9 bases. This CDR3 has 15 residues. With V trimmed by 1 base and J by 5 bases, 3 bases remained unmatched. The germline CDR1 and CDR2 sequences are SNHLY and FYNNEI. Here the CDR3 DNA reads TGTGCCAGCAGTGAAGTAGCGGGGGTGAACAATGAGCAGTTCTTC. This codes for CASSEVAGVNNEQFF.

The chain is built from TRBV5-1 and TRBJ2-1, with D possibly TRBD2 on 6 matching bases. This CDR3 has 13 amino acids. Germline V CDR1 and CDR2: SGHRS, YFSETQ. Trimming removed 0 bases from V and 7 bases from J, with 8 bases in between. The CDR3 nucleotides read TGCGCCAGCAGCTTGGAGGGGAGGAATGAGCAGTTCTTC. Encoded protein: CASSLEGRNEQFF. The full variable domain, in which reference TRBV5-1 and TRBJ2-1 provide the parts outside the CDR3, is KAGVTQTPRYLIKTRGQQVTLSCSPISGHRSVSWYQQTPGQGLQFLFEYFSETQRNKGNFPGRFSGRQFSNSRSEMNVSTLELGDSALYLCASSLEGRNEQFFGPGTRLTVL.

This chain links TRBV7-9 with TRBJ2-7, with 7 bases lining up with TRBD2. The V and J ends lost 5 bases and 7 bases, in that order; junction bases with no gene match: 17. The CDR3 extends over 16 amino acids. CDR1 SEHNR and CDR2 FQNEAQ come from the germline V gene (reference sequence). The CDR3 nucleotides are TGTGCCAGCAGCCCCCTGACCGGGGGGAAGTATAAGGAGCAGTACTTC. Amino acid sequence: CASSPLTGGKYKEQYF.

This chain uses TRBV2 with TRBJ2-5, with D perhaps TRBD2 (5 bases). The CDR3 covers 13 residues. Looked up from germline, CDR1 is SNHLY and CDR2 is FYNNEI. The V gene lost 4 bases and the J gene lost 7 bases, with 13 bases spanning the gap. CDR3 sequence (DNA): TGTGCCAGCAGTGGTGACTCGGAGGCGACCCAGTACTTC. Amino acid sequence: CASSGDSEATQYF.

This CDR3 is CASSYSRGVSSYEQYF. In DNA, the CDR3 is TGTGCCAGCAGTTACTCGCGCGGGGTCAGCTCCTACGAGCAGTACTTC. The V call is TRBV6-5, the J call TRBJ2-7; possibly TRBD2 for D (6 bases). Trimming stripped 0 bases from V and 0 bases from J, with 12 bases between. In germline, CDR1 is MNHEY, CDR2 SVGAGI. CDR3 length: 16 residues.

The genes are TRBV18 and TRBJ1-2, with D maybe TRBD1 (6 bases). From germline, CDR1 is KGHSH and CDR2 LQKENI. The CDR3 has 15 residues. Trimming pared 2 bases from V and 0 bases from J, leaving 10 bases between. The CDR3 here is CASSPSGQTNYGYTF. The CDR3 DNA sequence: TGTGCCAGCTCACCAAGCGGACAGACTAACTATGGCTACACCTTC.

The chain carries TRBV11-2 and TRBJ2-2, with D possibly matching TRBD1 (6 bases). V shed 4 bases and J shed 6 bases, with 9 bases lying between them. The CDR3 is made up of 13 amino acids. Germline CDR1 SGHAT, CDR2 FQNNGV. The CDR3 nucleotides read TGTGCCAGCAGCTCGCACAGGGCCGGGGAGCTGTTTTTT. Translated: CASSSHRAGELFF.

This clone occurred once. This chain links TRBV4-1 with TRBJ2-5, with 10 bases that match TRBD1. The germline V gene has CDR1 MGHRA and CDR2 YSYEKL. This CDR3 region has 18 residues. V lost 1 base to trimming and J lost 2 bases; unmatched junction nucleotides: 10. The CDR3 sequence: CASSQVSRGTGAQETQYF. Here the CDR3 DNA reads TGCGCCAGCAGCCAAGTGTCCAGAGGGACAGGGGCTCAAGAGACCCAGTACTTC.

The chain employs TRBV21-1 and TRBJ1-6; the D call TRBD1 from the table was never checked on the DNA. TRBV21-1 is a known pseudogene. The CDR3 loop spans 17 amino acids. CDR3 sequence reads: CASSTGIKRGQLISLHF. CDR3 DNA: TGTGCCAGCAGCACGGGGATAAAAAGGGGGCAACTTATATCCCTCCACTTT.

The rearrangement links TRBV6-5 to TRBJ2-7, with 7 bases identical to TRBD1. The V gene's germline CDR1 is MNHEY and CDR2 SVGAGI. The length of the CDR3 is 15 residues. J lost 1 base, V lost 6 bases, and 9 bases had no gene match. In nucleotides, the CDR3 is TGTGCCAGCAGACAAACTCCGGGACAGTCCTACGAGCAGTACTTC. Translating gives CASRQTPGQSYEQYF.

The chain combines TRBV19 with TRBJ1-5; 11 positions match TRBD1. Germline CDR1 LNHDA, CDR2 SQIVND (reference sequence). The CDR3 loop spans 15 amino acids. V was clipped by 5 bases and J by 6 bases; unmatched bases: 6. Written as DNA, the CDR3 is TGTGCCAGTAGTTTTTGGGACAGGGGGTCTCAGCCCCAGCATTTT. This codes for CASSFWDRGSQPQHF.